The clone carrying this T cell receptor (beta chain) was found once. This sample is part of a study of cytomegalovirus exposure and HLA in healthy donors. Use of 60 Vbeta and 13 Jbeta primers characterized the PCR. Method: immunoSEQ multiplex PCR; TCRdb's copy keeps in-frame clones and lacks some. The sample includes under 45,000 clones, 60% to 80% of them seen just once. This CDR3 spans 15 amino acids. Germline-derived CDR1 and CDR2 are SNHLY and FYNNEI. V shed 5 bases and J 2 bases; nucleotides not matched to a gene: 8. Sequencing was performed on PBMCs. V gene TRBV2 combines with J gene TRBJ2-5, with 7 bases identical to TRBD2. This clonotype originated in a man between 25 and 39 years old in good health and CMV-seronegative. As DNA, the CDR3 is TGTGCCAGCAGTCGGGAGGTGGGTGAACAAGAGACCCAGTACTTC. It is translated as CASSREVGEQETQYF.